The entry below describes one TCR beta chain. Sequencing was performed with immunoSEQ multiplex PCR; in TCRdb, only in-frame clones are kept and a portion is missing. The data contain 130,000 to 150,000 clones, 81% of them singletons. The source of the sample is a study of blood T cell repertoires in COVID-19. Across the study: Samples representing acute and convalescent COVID-19 were sourced from the United States, Italy and Spain.

V dropped 4 bases and J dropped 3 bases, with 13 bases sitting between them. Per germline, CDR1 SGHDT and CDR2 YYEEEE. This CDR3 region has 14 residues. This receptor was taken from a human donor in a cohort sampled during active COVID-19. V is TRBV5-6 and J is TRBJ1-2, with D possibly matching TRBD1 (6 bases). Material: peripheral blood. The CDR3 nucleotides are TGTGCCAGCAGCCCGGAGGCAGGGGACTATGGCTACACCTTC. This codes for CASSPEAGDYGYTF.